Listed below are T cell receptor beta chains from one sample, sequenced in a study of Ad26.COV2.S vaccination and SARS-CoV-2 variants. Assay used: immunoSEQ multiplex PCR; TCRdb lists only in-frame clones, some missing. The sample includes 300,000 to 400,000 clones, approximately 87% of them seen just once. This specimen consisted of peripheral blood, obtained in a trial of Ad26.COV2.S vaccine versus placebo. The receptors stem from a person between 18 and 65 years old who received the Ad26.COV2.S COVID-19 vaccine or a placebo. Both conserved end residues are part of each CDR3. The order of the fields is D gene, V gene, J gene, clone size, CDR3 DNA, CDR3 protein. D genes are given only for firm matches. The size field is filled for only some rows; it gives once, few, many or a size class.

d_gene: -
v_gene: TRBV11-2
j_gene: TRBJ2-7
abundance: -
CDR3nt: TGTGCCAGCAGCCCTGGGGCGGGCTACGAGCAGTACTTC
CDR3aa: CASSPGAGYEQYF

d_gene: -
v_gene: TRBV7-2
j_gene: TRBJ1-1
abundance: few
CDR3nt: TGTGCCAGCGGCAGGGCTAACACTGAAGCTTTCTTT
CDR3aa: CASGRANTEAFF

d_gene: TRBD2
v_gene: TRBV7-9
j_gene: TRBJ2-5
abundance: -
CDR3nt: TGTGCCAGCAGCTCGTCGACTAGCGGCTTCGAGACCCAGTACTTC
CDR3aa: CASSSSTSGFETQYF

d_gene: -
v_gene: TRBV19
j_gene: TRBJ1-2
abundance: -
CDR3nt: TGTGCCAGTAGTATATTGGAGACAGAGGGGGTGAGAGGCTACACCTTC
CDR3aa: CASSILETEGVRGYTF

d_gene: -
v_gene: TRBV11-2
j_gene: TRBJ1-1
abundance: few
CDR3nt: TGTGCCAGCAGCTTAGGGGTACAGCTTGAAGCTTTCTTT
CDR3aa: CASSLGVQLEAFF

d_gene: -
v_gene: TRBV6-5
j_gene: TRBJ1-1
abundance: -
CDR3nt: TGTGCCAGCAGTTACGTCGGGGGCGGGGGCACTGAAGCTTTCTTT
CDR3aa: CASSYVGGGGTEAFF

d_gene: -
v_gene: TRBV5-6
j_gene: TRBJ1-2
abundance: few
CDR3nt: TGTGCCAGCAGCTTGGCCGGGGGTCGGACTGCTGGCTACACCTTC
CDR3aa: CASSLAGGRTAGYTF

d_gene: -
v_gene: TRBV4-1
j_gene: TRBJ1-1
abundance: -
CDR3nt: TGCGCCAGCAGCCAAGATGGAGATTACGGGAACACTGAAGCTTTCTTT
CDR3aa: CASSQDGDYGNTEAFF

d_gene: -
v_gene: TRBV9
j_gene: TRBJ1-5
abundance: -
CDR3nt: TGTGCCAGCAGCGTATCCTCAGACAGTCTTCTGGGGCCCCAGCATTTT
CDR3aa: CASSVSSDSLLGPQHF

d_gene: TRBD1
v_gene: TRBV10-3
j_gene: TRBJ1-2
abundance: -
CDR3nt: TGTGCCATCAGCGTGGGACAGGGGGCAGTTGGCTACACCTTC
CDR3aa: CAISVGQGAVGYTF

d_gene: -
v_gene: TRBV14
j_gene: TRBJ1-1
abundance: once
CDR3nt: TGTGCCAGCAGCCCCTCCCGGGAGATAAACACTGAAGCTTTCTTT
CDR3aa: CASSPSREINTEAFF

d_gene: TRBD2
v_gene: TRBV30
j_gene: TRBJ2-2
abundance: -
CDR3nt: TGTGCCTGGAGACTGGGACTAGCGGGAGGGGCCCCCGGGGAGCTGTTTTTT
CDR3aa: CAWRLGLAGGAPGELFF

d_gene: -
v_gene: TRBV7-2
j_gene: TRBJ2-3
abundance: -
CDR3nt: TGTGCCAGCAGCTTAGAGGGCACAGATACGCAGTATTTT
CDR3aa: CASSLEGTDTQYF

d_gene: TRBD2
v_gene: TRBV9
j_gene: TRBJ2-1
abundance: -
CDR3nt: TGTGCCAGCAGCGCCTCCGGGACTATCACCAATGAGCAGTTCTTC
CDR3aa: CASSASGTITNEQFF

d_gene: TRBD1
v_gene: TRBV5-4
j_gene: TRBJ1-2
abundance: few
CDR3nt: TGTGCCAGCAGCTCCGGACAGGAGATATCCTATGGCTACACCTTC
CDR3aa: CASSSGQEISYGYTF

d_gene: -
v_gene: TRBV27
j_gene: TRBJ2-2
abundance: once
CDR3nt: TGTGCCAGCAGTTTAGGGGTTGTCGTTAACACCGGGGAGCTGTTTTTT
CDR3aa: CASSLGVVVNTGELFF

d_gene: -
v_gene: TRBV5-1
j_gene: TRBJ1-2
abundance: -
CDR3nt: TGCGCCAGCAGCGGGGACGTATCCTATGGCTACACCTTC
CDR3aa: CASSGDVSYGYTF

d_gene: -
v_gene: TRBV9
j_gene: TRBJ2-1
abundance: -
CDR3nt: TGTGCCAGCAGCGTAGTTGAGACCTTGGCCGTTGAGCAGTTCTTC
CDR3aa: CASSVVETLAVEQFF

d_gene: -
v_gene: TRBV5-4
j_gene: TRBJ1-2
abundance: -
CDR3nt: TGTGCCAGCAGCTCCCTAAGGTCCGGCTACACCTTC
CDR3aa: CASSSLRSGYTF

d_gene: -
v_gene: TRBV7-8
j_gene: TRBJ1-1
abundance: -
CDR3nt: TGTGCCAGCAGCCCGACGGGGGGGGCGGTTGAAGCTTTCTTT
CDR3aa: CASSPTGGAVEAFF

d_gene: TRBD1
v_gene: TRBV10-2
j_gene: TRBJ2-3
abundance: -
CDR3nt: TGCGCCAGCAAAGACAGGGGTAGGGCAGATACGCAGTATTTT
CDR3aa: CASKDRGRADTQYF

d_gene: -
v_gene: TRBV5-1
j_gene: TRBJ1-2
abundance: -
CDR3nt: TGCGCCAGCAGCTTGGTGGGACACTCCAGCTATGGCTACACCTTC
CDR3aa: CASSLVGHSSYGYTF

d_gene: -
v_gene: TRBV28
j_gene: TRBJ1-5
abundance: -
CDR3nt: TGTGCCAGCAGTTTGACCCTCTTATCCCCTTACAGCGACCAGCCCCAGCATTTT
CDR3aa: CASSLTLLSPYSDQPQHF

d_gene: -
v_gene: TRBV10-3
j_gene: TRBJ1-6
abundance: -
CDR3nt: TGTGCCATCAGTGACTCCCCCGGGACAAGCTCACCCCTCCACTTT
CDR3aa: CAISDSPGTSSPLHF

d_gene: -
v_gene: TRBV6-2/TRBV6-3
j_gene: TRBJ2-5
abundance: -
CDR3nt: TGTGCCAGCAGTTACTCAGGGACTTACCAAGAGACCCAGTACTTC
CDR3aa: CASSYSGTYQETQYF

d_gene: -
v_gene: TRBV6-6
j_gene: TRBJ1-4
abundance: -
CDR3nt: TGTGCCAGCAGCCCCACGGGCGGTGCTAATGAAAAACTGTTTTTT
CDR3aa: CASSPTGGANEKLFF

d_gene: -
v_gene: TRBV12-3/TRBV12-4
j_gene: TRBJ2-1
abundance: -
CDR3nt: TGTGCCAGCAGTAGGCGACTAGTCAATGAGCAGTTCTTC
CDR3aa: CASSRRLVNEQFF

d_gene: TRBD1
v_gene: TRBV6-2/TRBV6-3
j_gene: TRBJ2-7
abundance: -
CDR3nt: TGTGCCAGCAGTACAGGGGCGACTTCCTACGAGCAGTACTTC
CDR3aa: CASSTGATSYEQYF

d_gene: -
v_gene: TRBV28
j_gene: TRBJ1-1
abundance: -
CDR3nt: TGTGCCAGCAGTTTACAGGCGAACACTGAAGCTTTCTTT
CDR3aa: CASSLQANTEAFF

d_gene: -
v_gene: TRBV18
j_gene: TRBJ1-3
abundance: -
CDR3nt: TGTGCCAGCTCACCGGTCATGGGACAAGGATCTGGAAACACCATATATTTT
CDR3aa: CASSPVMGQGSGNTIYF

d_gene: -
v_gene: TRBV20-1
j_gene: TRBJ2-7
abundance: -
CDR3nt: TGCAGTGCTAGTTTGGGCGTCTACGAGCAGTACTTC
CDR3aa: CSASLGVYEQYF

d_gene: -
v_gene: TRBV7-9
j_gene: TRBJ1-1
abundance: -
CDR3nt: TGTGCCAGCAGCTTATTGGCCACTGAAGCTTTCTTT
CDR3aa: CASSLLATEAFF

d_gene: TRBD2
v_gene: TRBV7-9
j_gene: TRBJ2-5
abundance: -
CDR3nt: TGTGCCAGCAGCTCCCTGCCGGGACTAGCGGGAGGAGAGACCCAGTACTTC
CDR3aa: CASSSLPGLAGGETQYF

d_gene: TRBD2
v_gene: TRBV7-2
j_gene: TRBJ2-3
abundance: -
CDR3nt: TGTGCCAGCAGCTTAGCGTTGGCTAGCGGAACAGATACGCAGTATTTT
CDR3aa: CASSLALASGTDTQYF

d_gene: -
v_gene: TRBV29-1
j_gene: TRBJ1-2
abundance: -
CDR3nt: TGCAGCGTTGAGCGGGCCACCTCAGCCTCCCTCGGCTACACCTTC
CDR3aa: CSVERATSASLGYTF

d_gene: TRBD1
v_gene: TRBV9
j_gene: TRBJ2-1
abundance: -
CDR3nt: TGTGCCAGCAGCGTAGAAGGGGCGGGACAGGGATGGAATGAGCAGTTCTTC
CDR3aa: CASSVEGAGQGWNEQFF

d_gene: -
v_gene: TRBV9
j_gene: TRBJ2-3
abundance: -
CDR3nt: TGTGCCAGCTCCAAACACGGGGGGCGGGGCGAAGTGGATACGCAGTATTTT
CDR3aa: CASSKHGGRGEVDTQYF

d_gene: TRBD1
v_gene: TRBV27
j_gene: TRBJ1-6
abundance: -
CDR3nt: TGTGCCAGCAGTTCTACAGGGGATTCACCCCTCCACTTT
CDR3aa: CASSSTGDSPLHF